Listed below are T cell receptor beta chains from one sample, sequenced in a study of tumor-infiltrating lymphocytes in oesophageal squamous cell carcinoma. TCRdb re-called the PCR reads through MiXCR, storing one row per CDR3 protein. This table holds about 19,000 distinct CDR3 sequences, 30% to 50% found once. Input material: blood. These receptors were obtained from a male donor with esophageal squamous cell carcinoma. Each CDR3 is given with its conserved first and last residue. The order of the fields is clone size, V gene, D gene, J gene, CDR3 DNA, CDR3 protein. The D gene is left open where the match is weak. The listing skips clone size in some rows; elsewhere it reads once, few, many or a size class.

many,TRBV6-6,TRBD2,TRBJ2-1,TGTGCCAGCAGTTACTCCTGGCGGGAGGATCGTGAGCAGTTCTTC,CASSYSWREDREQFF
many,TRBV5-1,.,TRBJ2-5,TGCGCCAGCAGCTTGCTCGGACTACCCCAAGAGACCCAGTACTTC,CASSLLGLPQETQYF
many,TRBV6-1,.,TRBJ1-5,TGTGCCAGCAGTGTTTACCCGGCCTTTGGCCGGTCGGGCAATCAGCCCCAGCATTTT,CASSVYPAFGRSGNQPQHF
.,TRBV7-2,.,TRBJ1-1,TGTGCCAGCAGCGCCCTCGTTAACGGCGAAGCTTTCTTT,CASSALVNGEAFF
many,TRBV6-4,.,TRBJ1-5,TGTGCCAGCAGTGACTTAGGACGGCAGGGGCATAATAATCAGCCCCAGCATTTT,CASSDLGRQGHNNQPQHF
.,TRBV7-6,TRBD2,TRBJ2-5,TGTGCTAGCAGTCCGATCGGACTAGCGGGAGGGGGGACCCAGTACTTC,CASSPIGLAGGGTQYF
medium-sized,TRBV6-1,TRBD1,TRBJ2-2,TGTGCCAGCAGTTTCTGGACAGGGGTGGATAGGGAGCTGTTTTTT,CASSFWTGVDRELFF
medium-sized,TRBV7-9,.,TRBJ2-2,TGTGCCAGCAGCGTAGACAGGGGAGGGACCTTCACCGGGGAGCTGTTTTTT,CASSVDRGGTFTGELFF
many,TRBV5-1,TRBD1,TRBJ2-3,TGCGCCAGCAGCTTGAGGACAGGTACTACAGATACGCAGTATTTT,CASSLRTGTTDTQYF
.,TRBV7-3,.,TRBJ2-7,TGTGCCAGCAGCTTAAGACAGGCCCGGGGAGGTGAGCAGTACTTC,CASSLRQARGGEQYF
few,TRBV7-2,.,TRBJ2-3,TGTGCCAGCAGCAATAATGGGAGGTTGAGCACAGATACGCAGTATTTT,CASSNNGRLSTDTQYF
medium-sized,TRBV12-3/TRBV12-4,.,TRBJ1-5,TGTGCCAGCAGTTTTCGGGGGCAGCCCCAGCATTTT,CASSFRGQPQHF
.,TRBV7-6,.,TRBJ2-5,TGTGCCAGCAGTGGGGGGGACAACTACAATGAGCAGTACTTC,CASSGGDNYNEQYF
few,TRBV7-9,.,TRBJ2-1,TGTGCCAGCAGCCCTAGGGACTCCTCCTACAATGAGCAGTTCTTC,CASSPRDSSYNEQFF
.,TRBV7-1,.,TRBJ1-2,TGTGTCAGCAGCACCTTAATCGGCTCCAGAGCCTATGGCTACACCTTC,CVSSTLIGSRAYGYTF
medium-sized,TRBV7-2,.,TRBJ2-7,TGTGCCAGCAGCTTAGATCATGGTTCGTACGAGCAGTACTTC,CASSLDHGSYEQYF